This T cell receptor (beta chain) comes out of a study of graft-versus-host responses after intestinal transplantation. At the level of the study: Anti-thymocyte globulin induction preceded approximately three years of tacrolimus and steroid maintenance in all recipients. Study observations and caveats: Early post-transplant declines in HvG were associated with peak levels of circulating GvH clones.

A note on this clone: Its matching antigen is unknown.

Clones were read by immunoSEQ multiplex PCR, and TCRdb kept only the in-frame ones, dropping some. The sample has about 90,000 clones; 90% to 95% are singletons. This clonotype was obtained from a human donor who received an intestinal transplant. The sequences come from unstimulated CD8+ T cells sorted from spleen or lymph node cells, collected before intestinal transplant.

CDR3 nucleotide sequence: TGTGCCTGTGGGAGGGCGGGGTACAATGAGCAGTTCTTC. Translating gives CACGRAGYNEQFF. The V gene is TRBV7-7, the J gene TRBJ2-1, with 7 bases lining up with TRBD2. Looked up from germline, CDR1 is SSHAT and CDR2 is FNYEAQ (reference sequence). J lost 4 bases, V lost 11 bases, and 8 bases had no gene match. CDR3 length equals 13 residues.